This T cell receptor (beta chain) derives from a study of cytomegalovirus exposure and HLA in healthy donors. General study points: Cytomegalovirus-associated TCR beta chains were listed, numbering some 170. Subsequent analysis revealed that first-cohort TCR clusters tended to co-occur in the 120 validation repertoires.

Profiling relied on immunoSEQ multiplex PCR, and the TCRdb table lists in-frame clones only, not all of them. The sample has 140,000 to 150,000 clones; approximately 93% are singletons. The donors belonged to the roughly 120-subject validation cohort, separate from the roughly 700-subject first cohort. Looked up from germline, CDR1 is MNHEY and CDR2 is SVGAGI. Trimming removed 2 bases from V and 0 bases from J, with 10 bases in between. CDR3 length equals 16 residues. Notes on this clone: Its cognate antigen is unknown.

This chain joins TRBV6-5 and TRBJ1-4, with D hard to call. The TCR comes from a man between 18 and 29 years old in good health and CMV-seronegative. The specimen sequenced was PBMCs. The CDR3 reads CASSYDWGATNEKLFF. The CDR3, as DNA: TGTGCCAGCAGTTACGATTGGGGAGCAACTAATGAAAAACTGTTTTTT.